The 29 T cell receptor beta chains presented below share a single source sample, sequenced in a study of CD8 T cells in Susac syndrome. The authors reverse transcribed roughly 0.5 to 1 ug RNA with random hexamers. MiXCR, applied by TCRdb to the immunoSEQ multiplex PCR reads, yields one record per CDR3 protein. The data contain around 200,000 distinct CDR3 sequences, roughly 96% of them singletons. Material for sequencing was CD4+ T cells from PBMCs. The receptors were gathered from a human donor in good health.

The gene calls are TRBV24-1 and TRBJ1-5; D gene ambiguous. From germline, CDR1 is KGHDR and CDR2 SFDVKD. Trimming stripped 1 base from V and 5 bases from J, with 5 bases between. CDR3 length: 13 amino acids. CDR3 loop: CATSDFGDQPQHF. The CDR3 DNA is TGTGCCACCAGTGATTTTGGGGATCAGCCCCAGCATTTT.

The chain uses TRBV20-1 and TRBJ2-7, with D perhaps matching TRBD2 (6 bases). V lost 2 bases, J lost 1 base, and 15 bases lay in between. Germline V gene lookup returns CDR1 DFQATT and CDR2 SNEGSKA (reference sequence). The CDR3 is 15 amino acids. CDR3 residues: CSARKAGVLSYEQYF. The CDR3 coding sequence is TGCAGTGCTAGAAAAGCGGGCGTCCTATCCTACGAGCAGTACTTC.

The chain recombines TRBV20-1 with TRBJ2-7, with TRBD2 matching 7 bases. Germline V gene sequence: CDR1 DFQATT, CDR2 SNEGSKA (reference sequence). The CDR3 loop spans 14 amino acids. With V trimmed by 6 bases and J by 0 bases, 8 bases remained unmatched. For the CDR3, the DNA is TGCAGTGCCGTCTGGGGACTAAGCTCCTACGAGCAGTACTTC. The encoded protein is CSAVWGLSSYEQYF.

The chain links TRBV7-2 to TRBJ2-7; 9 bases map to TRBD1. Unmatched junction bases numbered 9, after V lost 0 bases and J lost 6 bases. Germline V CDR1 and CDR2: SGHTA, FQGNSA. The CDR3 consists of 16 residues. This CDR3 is CASSLALGQGVGEQYF. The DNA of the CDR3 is TGTGCCAGCAGCTTAGCGCTGGGACAGGGTGTAGGCGAGCAGTACTTC.

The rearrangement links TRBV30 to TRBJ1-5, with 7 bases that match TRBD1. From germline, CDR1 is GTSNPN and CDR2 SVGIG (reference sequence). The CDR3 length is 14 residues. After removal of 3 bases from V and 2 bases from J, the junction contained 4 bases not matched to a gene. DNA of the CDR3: TGTGCCTGGAGCCCGGGGACAGGCAATCAGCCCCAGCATTTT. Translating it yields CAWSPGTGNQPQHF.

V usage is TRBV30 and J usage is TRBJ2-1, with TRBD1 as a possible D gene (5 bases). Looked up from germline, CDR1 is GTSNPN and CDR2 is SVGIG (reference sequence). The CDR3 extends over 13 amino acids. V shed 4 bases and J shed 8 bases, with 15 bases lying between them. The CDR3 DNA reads TGTGCCTGGATATCCGGACATTCCGATGAGCAGTTCTTC. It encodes CAWISGHSDEQFF.

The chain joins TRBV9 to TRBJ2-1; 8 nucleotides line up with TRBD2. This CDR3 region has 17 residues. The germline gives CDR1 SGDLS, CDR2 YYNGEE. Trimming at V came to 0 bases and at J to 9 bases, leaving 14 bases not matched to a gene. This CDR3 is CASSVGWSSGPQGEQFF. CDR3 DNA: TGTGCCAGCAGCGTAGGATGGTCTAGCGGGCCCCAGGGTGAGCAGTTCTTC. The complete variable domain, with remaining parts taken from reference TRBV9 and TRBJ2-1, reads DSGVTQTPKHLITATGQRVTLRCSPRSGDLSVYWYQQSLDQGLQFLIQYYNGEERAKGNILERFSAQQFPDLHSELNLSSLELGDSALYFCASSVGWSSGPQGEQFFGPGTRLTVL.

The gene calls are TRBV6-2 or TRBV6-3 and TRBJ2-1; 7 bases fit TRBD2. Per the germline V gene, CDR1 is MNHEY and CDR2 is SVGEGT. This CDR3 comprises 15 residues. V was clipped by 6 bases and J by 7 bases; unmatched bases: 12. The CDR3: CASRLSGADRNEQFF. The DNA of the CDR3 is TGTGCCAGCAGATTGAGCGGGGCCGACCGAAATGAGCAGTTCTTC.

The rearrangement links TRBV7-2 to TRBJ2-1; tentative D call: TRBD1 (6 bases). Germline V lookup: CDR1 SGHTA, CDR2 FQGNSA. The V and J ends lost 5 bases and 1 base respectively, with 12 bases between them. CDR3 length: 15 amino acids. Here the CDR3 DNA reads TGTGCCAGCAGCCCACAGGGTCTTTCCTACAATGAGCAGTTCTTC. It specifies CASSPQGLSYNEQFF.

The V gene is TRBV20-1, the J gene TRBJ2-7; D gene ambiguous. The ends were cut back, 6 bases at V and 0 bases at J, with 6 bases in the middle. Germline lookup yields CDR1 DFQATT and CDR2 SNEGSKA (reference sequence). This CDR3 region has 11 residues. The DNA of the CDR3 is TGCAGTGCCGGCGGCTCCTACGAGCAGTACTTC. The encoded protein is CSAGGSYEQYF.

The CDR3 region has the DNA TGTGCCAGCAGTGATGCCCGGGGTCGGCAGACCCAGTACTTC. It is translated as CASSDARGRQTQYF. The chain is built from TRBV25-1 and TRBJ2-5; D is possibly TRBD2 (5 bases). Per the germline V gene, CDR1 is MGHDK and CDR2 is SYGVNS. Trimming took 3 bases from V and 6 from J, leaving 14 bases between them. The length of the CDR3 is 14 residues.

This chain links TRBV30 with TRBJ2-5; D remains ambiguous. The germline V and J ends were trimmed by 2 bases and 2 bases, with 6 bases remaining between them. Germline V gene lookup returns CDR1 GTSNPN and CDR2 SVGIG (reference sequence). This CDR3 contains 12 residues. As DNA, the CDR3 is TGTGCCTGGAGTACTTGGCAAGAGACCCAGTACTTC. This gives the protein CAWSTWQETQYF.

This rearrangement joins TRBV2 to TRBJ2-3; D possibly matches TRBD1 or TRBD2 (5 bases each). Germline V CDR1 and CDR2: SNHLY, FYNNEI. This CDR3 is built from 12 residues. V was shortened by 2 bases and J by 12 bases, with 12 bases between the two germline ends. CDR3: CASSERIRDQYF. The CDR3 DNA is TGTGCCAGCAGTGAACGGATCCGGGACCAGTATTTT.

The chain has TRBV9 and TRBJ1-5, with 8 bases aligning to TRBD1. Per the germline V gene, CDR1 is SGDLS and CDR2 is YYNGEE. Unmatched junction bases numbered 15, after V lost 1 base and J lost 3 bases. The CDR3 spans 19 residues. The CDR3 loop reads CASSVRTGSEVRANQPQHF. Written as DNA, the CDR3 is TGTGCCAGCAGCGTAAGGACAGGGTCGGAGGTACGTGCCAATCAGCCCCAGCATTTT.

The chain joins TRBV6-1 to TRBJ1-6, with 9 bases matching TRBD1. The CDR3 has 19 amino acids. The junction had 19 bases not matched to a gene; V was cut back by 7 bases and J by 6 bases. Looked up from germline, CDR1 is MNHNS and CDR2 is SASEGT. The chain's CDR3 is CASTRGTGGRLYLNSPLHF. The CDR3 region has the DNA TGTGCCAGCACTCGAGGTACAGGGGGCCGCTTATACCTTAATTCACCCCTCCACTTT.

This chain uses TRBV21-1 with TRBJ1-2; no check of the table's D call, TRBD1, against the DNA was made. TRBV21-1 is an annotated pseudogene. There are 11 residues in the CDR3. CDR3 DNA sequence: TGTGCCAGGCCAGGGGACTATGGCTACACCTTC. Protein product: CARPGDYGYTF.

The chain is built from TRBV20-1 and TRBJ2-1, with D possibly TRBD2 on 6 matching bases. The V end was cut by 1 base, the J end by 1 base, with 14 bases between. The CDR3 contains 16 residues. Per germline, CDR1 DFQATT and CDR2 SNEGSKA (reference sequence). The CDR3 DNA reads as TGCAGTGCTAGAGCCAGGCTGGCGGGATCCTACAATGAGCAGTTCTTC. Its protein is CSARARLAGSYNEQFF.

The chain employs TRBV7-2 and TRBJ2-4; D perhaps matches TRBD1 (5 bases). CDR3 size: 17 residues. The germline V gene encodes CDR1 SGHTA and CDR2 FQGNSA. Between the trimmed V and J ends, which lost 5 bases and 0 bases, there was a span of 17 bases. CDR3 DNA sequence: TGTGCCAGCAGCCCCAGGGTGGGCACCCTAGCCAAAAACATTCAGTACTTC. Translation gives CASSPRVGTLAKNIQYF.

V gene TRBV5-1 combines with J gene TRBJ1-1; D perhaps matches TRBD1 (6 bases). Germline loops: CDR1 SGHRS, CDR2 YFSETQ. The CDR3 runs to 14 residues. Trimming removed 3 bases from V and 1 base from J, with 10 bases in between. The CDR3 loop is CASSSQGSNTEAFF. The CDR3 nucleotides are TGCGCCAGCAGCTCACAGGGTTCGAACACTGAAGCTTTCTTT.

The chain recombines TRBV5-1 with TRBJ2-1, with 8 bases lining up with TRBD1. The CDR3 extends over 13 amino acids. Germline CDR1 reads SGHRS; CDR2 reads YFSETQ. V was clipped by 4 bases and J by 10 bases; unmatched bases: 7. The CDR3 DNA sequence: TGCGCCAGCAGCCTACTCAGGGGGCGGGAGCAGTTCTTC. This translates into CASSLLRGREQFF.

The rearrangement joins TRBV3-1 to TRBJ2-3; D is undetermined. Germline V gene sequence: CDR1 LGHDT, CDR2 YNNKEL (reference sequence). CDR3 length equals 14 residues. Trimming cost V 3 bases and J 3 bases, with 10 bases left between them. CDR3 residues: CASSQPQITDTQYF. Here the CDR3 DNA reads TGTGCCAGCAGCCAGCCCCAGATAACAGATACGCAGTATTTT.

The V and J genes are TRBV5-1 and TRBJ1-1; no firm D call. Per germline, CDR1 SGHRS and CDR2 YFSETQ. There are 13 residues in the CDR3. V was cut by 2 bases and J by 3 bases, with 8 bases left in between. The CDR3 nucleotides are TGCGCCAGCAGCTTTCGAGTGGACACTGAAGCTTTCTTT. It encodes CASSFRVDTEAFF.

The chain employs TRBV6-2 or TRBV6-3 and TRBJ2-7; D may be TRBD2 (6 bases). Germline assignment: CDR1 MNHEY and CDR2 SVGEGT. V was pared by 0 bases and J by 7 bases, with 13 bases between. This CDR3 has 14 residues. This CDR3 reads CASSYSTPGVEQYV. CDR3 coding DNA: TGTGCCAGCAGTTACTCGACACCGGGGGTAGAGCAGTACGTC.

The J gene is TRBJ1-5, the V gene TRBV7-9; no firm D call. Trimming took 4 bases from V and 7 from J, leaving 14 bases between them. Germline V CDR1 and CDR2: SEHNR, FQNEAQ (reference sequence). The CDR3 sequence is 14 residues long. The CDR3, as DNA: TGTGCCAGCAGCTCCGGGCAACCCGCGCAGCCCCAGCATTTT. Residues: CASSSGQPAQPQHF.

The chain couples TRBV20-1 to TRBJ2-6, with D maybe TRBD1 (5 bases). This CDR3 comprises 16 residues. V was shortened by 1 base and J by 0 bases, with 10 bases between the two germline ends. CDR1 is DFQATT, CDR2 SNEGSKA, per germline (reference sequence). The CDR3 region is CSARGPRASGANVLTF. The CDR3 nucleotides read TGCAGTGCTAGAGGCCCCAGGGCCTCTGGGGCCAACGTCCTGACTTTC.

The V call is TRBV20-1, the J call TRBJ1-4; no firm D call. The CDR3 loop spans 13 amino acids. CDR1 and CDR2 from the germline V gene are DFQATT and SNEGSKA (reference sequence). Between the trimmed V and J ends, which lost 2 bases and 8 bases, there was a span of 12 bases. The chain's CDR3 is CSARSGPGEKLFF. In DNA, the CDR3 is TGCAGTGCTAGATCCGGGCCTGGGGAAAAACTGTTTTTT.

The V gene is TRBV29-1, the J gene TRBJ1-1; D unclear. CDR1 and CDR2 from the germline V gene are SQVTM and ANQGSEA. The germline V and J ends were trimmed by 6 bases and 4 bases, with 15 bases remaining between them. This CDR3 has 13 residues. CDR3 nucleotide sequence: TGCAGCGTCATGCCGACGCGTGGCACTGAAGCTTTCTTT. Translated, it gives CSVMPTRGTEAFF.

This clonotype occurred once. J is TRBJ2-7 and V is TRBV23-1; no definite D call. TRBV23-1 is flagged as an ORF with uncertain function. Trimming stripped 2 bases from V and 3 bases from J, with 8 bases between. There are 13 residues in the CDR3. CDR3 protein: CASSQLADYEQYF. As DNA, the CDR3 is TGCGCCAGCAGTCAACTGGCAGACTACGAGCAGTACTTC.

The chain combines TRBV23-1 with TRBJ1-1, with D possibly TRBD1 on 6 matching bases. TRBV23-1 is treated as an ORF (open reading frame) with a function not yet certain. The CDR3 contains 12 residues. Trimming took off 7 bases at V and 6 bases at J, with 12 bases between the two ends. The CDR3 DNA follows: TGCGCCAGCAATCCACAGGGCCCTGAAGCTTTCTTT. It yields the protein CASNPQGPEAFF.